The 8 T cell receptor beta chains presented below share a single source sample, sequenced in a study of T cell changes during pregnancy in multiple sclerosis. The table came from immunoSEQ multiplex PCR; TCRdb's copy has only in-frame clones and leaves some out. The sample has 37,000 or so clones, less than 95% seen once. Sample: peripheral blood, taken in the third trimester of pregnancy. These receptors came from a female donor with multiple sclerosis, enrolled in a pregnancy study.

This clone appeared once. This rearrangement joins TRBV15 to TRBJ2-3; 12 positions match TRBD2. This CDR3 has 16 residues. Germline values: CDR1 LNHNV, CDR2 YYDKDF (reference sequence). V dropped 6 bases and J dropped 7; count of bases not matched to a gene: 11. The CDR3 DNA follows: TGTGCCACCAGGAAAGAGGTCCTAGCGGGGGGGAATACGCAGTATTTT. It is translated as CATRKEVLAGGNTQYF. The full variable domain, rest sourced from reference TRBV15 and TRBJ2-3, is DAMVIQNPRYQVTQFGKPVTLSCSQTLNHNVMYWYQQKSSQAPKLLFHYYDKDFNNEADTPDNFQSRRPNTSFCFLDIRSPGLGDTAMYLCATRKEVLAGGNTQYFGPGTRLTVL.

The V gene is TRBV11-1, the J gene TRBJ2-3; 9 bases align to TRBD2. V shed 5 bases, J shed 8 bases, and the junction held 11 bases outside the gene matches. CDR1 is SGHAT and CDR2 is FQDESV in the germline V gene (reference sequence). There are 15 residues in the CDR3. Here the CDR3 reads CASSTGTSLVATQYF. DNA of the CDR3: TGTGCCAGCAGCACCGGGACTAGCCTGGTGGCTACGCAGTATTTT.

This clone was detected only once. The chain carries TRBV5-1 and TRBJ2-5; 13 positions agree with TRBD2. There are 15 residues in the CDR3. Trimming cost V 6 bases and J 1 base; bases outside gene matches: 3. Germline CDR1 is SGHRS and CDR2 is YFSETQ. The CDR3 here is CASTGLAGSQETQYF. CDR3 coding DNA: TGCGCCAGCACGGGACTAGCGGGGTCCCAAGAGACCCAGTACTTC.

V usage is TRBV15 and J usage is TRBJ1-6; D is ambiguous. Per germline, CDR1 LNHNV and CDR2 YYDKDF (reference sequence). V lost 0 bases and J 9 bases, leaving 15 bases between the germline ends. There are 16 residues in the CDR3. CDR3 region: CATSRDRNLEVSPLHF. The DNA of the CDR3 is TGTGCCACCAGCAGAGATAGGAACCTTGAGGTTTCACCCCTCCACTTT.

The rearrangement uses TRBV6-5 and TRBJ1-1, with D unclear. The CDR3 loop spans 13 amino acids. Trimming removed 0 bases at V and 7 bases at J, with 9 bases between. Per germline, CDR1 MNHEY and CDR2 SVGAGI. CDR3 region: CASSYSLHGEAFF. CDR3 DNA: TGTGCCAGCAGTTACTCGTTGCACGGTGAAGCTTTCTTT.

In DNA, the CDR3 is TGTGCCAGCAGCTTGGATGGCGGGACCGTGGCGAGTACCGGGGAGCTGTTTTTT. Encoded protein: CASSLDGGTVASTGELFF. This sequence joins TRBV5-4 and TRBJ2-2; the D gene is possibly TRBD2 (6 bases). This CDR3 region has 18 residues. Germline V lookup: CDR1 SGHNT, CDR2 YYREEE (reference sequence). V lost 0 bases and J lost 5, with 20 bases in between.

The chain is built from TRBV5-1 and TRBJ2-7; D is undetermined. V was trimmed by 4 bases and J by 7 bases, leaving 18 bases between them. The CDR3 contains 14 residues. Looked up from germline, CDR1 is SGHRS and CDR2 is YFSETQ. CDR3 nucleotide sequence: TGCGCCAGCAGCCCCGACGGAGACCGTTTAGAGCAGTACTTC. Translated: CASSPDGDRLEQYF.

The CDR3 sequence is CASSAVAGLYNEQFF. CDR3 DNA: TGCGCCAGCTCTGCCGTAGCGGGCCTCTACAATGAGCAGTTCTTC. The V gene is TRBV5-1, the J gene TRBJ2-1; 7 bases match TRBD2. CDR3 size: 15 residues. V lost 7 bases, J lost 3 bases, and 10 bases stayed unmatched. Germline V gene sequence: CDR1 SGHRS, CDR2 YFSETQ.